These 24 T cell receptor beta chains share one sample of origin, sequenced in a study of T cells in Graves' hyperthyroidism and ophthalmopathy. It was RNA transcripts that yielded the amplified TCR beta CDR3 regions. RT-PCR in the first round (using the HTBI primer set) targeted the TCR CDR3. TCRdb used MiXCR to reprocess the multiplex PCR reads, holding one entry per CDR3 protein. The sample lists hundreds of thousands of distinct CDR3 sequences; 14% were seen once. Sequenced sample: blood. Every receptor here comes from a woman aged 18-29 years with Graves' hyperthyroidism.

J is TRBJ2-7 and V is TRBV19, with 7 bases identical to TRBD2. The germline V gene encodes CDR1 LNHDA and CDR2 SQIVND (reference sequence). This CDR3 is 16 amino acids long. The trim removed 2 bases at V and 5 bases at J, leaving 12 bases unmatched. The CDR3 bases are TGTGCCAGTAGTATAAGTGGCGGGAGAGGGAGCCACGAGCAGTACTTC. This sequence encodes CASSISGGRGSHEQYF. The full variable domain, rest sourced from reference TRBV19 and TRBJ2-7, is DGGITQSPKYLFRKEGQNVTLSCEQNLNHDAMYWYRQDPGQGLRLIYYSQIVNDFQKGDIAEGYSVSREKKESFPLTVTSAQKNPTAFYLCASSISGGRGSHEQYFGPGTRLTVT.

The chain links TRBV7-9 to TRBJ2-5; a possible D gene is TRBD1 (6 bases). This CDR3 region has 15 residues. V lost 7 bases to trimming and J lost 0 bases, with 15 bases between them. Germline V gene data show CDR1 as SEHNR and CDR2 as FQNEAQ (reference sequence). CDR3 region: CASNSLQGYQETQYF. CDR3 nucleotides: TGTGCCAGCAACAGTCTACAGGGATACCAAGAGACCCAGTACTTC.

This clonotype has just a few counts. The rearrangement links TRBV4-1 to TRBJ2-1; 8 nucleotides agree with TRBD2. CDR3 length: 18 amino acids. CDR1 and CDR2 (germline): MGHRA, YSYEKL. The V and J ends lost 0 bases and 0 bases, in that order; junction bases with no gene match: 7. CDR3 sequence: CASSQESRGRFSYNEQFF. The CDR3 nucleotides read TGCGCCAGCAGCCAAGAATCTCGCGGGAGGTTCTCCTACAATGAGCAGTTCTTC.

A note on this clonotype: Because the CDR3 is missing its conserved closing phenylalanine or tryptophan, this is likely a read error. The chain employs TRBV15 and TRBJ1-1; the D gene is possibly TRBD1 (5 bases). Germline-derived CDR1 and CDR2 are LNHNV and YYDKDF (reference sequence). Trimming took 3 bases from V and 4 from J, leaving 9 bases between them. The CDR3 is 13 residues long. The CDR3 DNA reads as TGTGCCACCAGCAGGGGGGGTGGCACTGAAGCTTTCTAT. It encodes CATSRGGGTEAFY.

This clonotype was counted between two and nine times. The V call is TRBV28, the J call TRBJ2-1; TRBD1 agrees at 12 bases. This CDR3 has 10 amino acids. Germline loops: CDR1 MDHEN, CDR2 SYDVKM. Germline trimming cut 10 bases from V and 15 bases from J; bases unmatched to any gene: 4. CDR3 residues: CATWDRGPFF. CDR3 bases: TGTGCCACATGGGACAGGGGGCCGTTCTTC.

The chain recombines TRBV5-6 with TRBJ2-1; TRBD2 might be the D (6 bases). V was trimmed by 4 bases and J by 7 bases, leaving 27 bases between them. Germline CDR1 is SGHDT and CDR2 is YYEEEE. This CDR3 has 18 residues. CDR3 loop: CASSKVGGASFVGNEQFF. The CDR3 DNA follows: TGTGCCAGCAGCAAGGTGGGGGGAGCCTCGTTTGTGGGGAATGAGCAGTTCTTC.

The V gene is TRBV7-2, the J gene TRBJ1-1; maybe TRBD1 (6 bases). The CDR3 totals 13 residues. CDR1 and CDR2 (germline): SGHTA, FQGNSA. V was shortened by 4 bases and J by 9 bases, with 15 bases between the two germline ends. The CDR3 reads CASSSTMDRKAFF. The CDR3 DNA reads as TGTGCCAGCAGCTCGACAATGGACAGAAAAGCTTTCTTT.

The V gene is TRBV5-1, the J gene TRBJ2-1; TRBD2 agrees at 8 bases. The CDR3 loop spans 15 amino acids. The J segment lost 5 bases and the V segment lost 1 base, leaving 5 bases of the junction unmatched. Germline lookup yields CDR1 SGHRS and CDR2 YFSETQ. CDR3 residues: CASSLSSGANNEQFF. CDR3 coding DNA: TGCGCCAGCAGCTTGAGTAGCGGGGCCAACAATGAGCAGTTCTTC.

The chain recombines TRBV6-1 with TRBJ2-1; TRBD2 aligns across 10 bases. CDR1 is MNHNS, CDR2 SASEGT, per germline. Trimming at V came to 2 bases and at J to 10 bases, leaving 8 bases not matched to a gene. CDR3 length: 15 amino acids. CDR3: CASSELRLAGDEQFF. CDR3 nucleotide sequence: TGTGCCAGCAGTGAATTGCGGCTAGCGGGAGACGAGCAGTTCTTC.

This clonotype was picked up many times. The chain recombines TRBV7-9 with TRBJ2-7, with a weak D call TRBD1 (6 bases). Germline V gene lookup returns CDR1 SEHNR and CDR2 FQNEAQ (reference sequence). The CDR3 covers 15 residues. With 5 bases removed from V and 2 bases from J, the gap between germline ends came to 16 bases. DNA for the CDR3: TGTGCCAGCAGCCGTTCGACAGGCCCTACCTACGAGCAGTACTTC. Translating gives CASSRSTGPTYEQYF.

As DNA, the CDR3 is TGTGCCTGTTCGACTAGCGGGAAGGGCACAGATACGCAGTATTTT. Protein: CACSTSGKGTDTQYF. The chain uses TRBV30 and TRBJ2-3, with 11 bases identical to TRBD2. The CDR3 is 15 amino acids. Looked up from germline, CDR1 is GTSNPN and CDR2 is SVGIG (reference sequence). Germline trimming cut 6 bases from V and 1 base from J; bases unmatched to any gene: 6.

This clonotype appeared a few times. The gene calls are TRBV10-2 and TRBJ2-7; a weak D match, TRBD1 (5 bases). The CDR3 covers 15 residues. V lost 3 bases and J lost 1, with 13 bases in between. Looked up from germline, CDR1 is WSHSY and CDR2 is SAAADI. The CDR3 sequence: CASSEYRGRSYEQYF. CDR3 DNA sequence: TGCGCCAGCAGTGAATATAGGGGCCGGTCCTACGAGCAGTACTTC.

The chain joins TRBV6-5 to TRBJ2-2; D possibly uses TRBD1 or TRBD2 (5 bases each). Per the germline V gene, CDR1 is MNHEY and CDR2 is SVGAGI. With 0 bases removed from V and 4 bases from J, the gap between germline ends came to 12 bases. The CDR3 totals 16 residues. The CDR3 loop is CASSYSRGDGTGELFF. In nucleotides, the CDR3 is TGTGCCAGCAGTTACTCGAGAGGGGATGGCACCGGGGAGCTGTTTTTT.

This clonotype was observed a few times. The junction shows a germline mismatch at one end, possibly a read error. The V gene is TRBV15, the J gene TRBJ2-7; 7 positions agree with TRBD1. The CDR3 has 15 amino acids. Germline CDR1 and CDR2: LNHNV and YYDKDF (reference sequence). The CDR3 reads CATSKIRDSSYEQYF. The CDR3 region has the DNA TGTGCCACAAGCAAGATCCGGGACAGCTCCTACGAGCAGTACTTC.

The rearrangement joins TRBV6-2 or TRBV6-3 to TRBJ2-1; 11 bases match TRBD2. The length of the CDR3 is 14 residues. Germline CDR1 MNHEY, CDR2 SVGEGT. V dropped 5 bases and J dropped 10; count of bases not matched to a gene: 7. As DNA, the CDR3 is TGTGCCAGCAGTCTTAGCGGGAGGGCCGGGGAGCAGTTCTTC. The encoded protein is CASSLSGRAGEQFF.

The V gene is TRBV27, the J gene TRBJ1-5; 7 nucleotides align to TRBD1. With V trimmed by 8 bases and J by 0 bases, 13 bases remained unmatched. The CDR3 covers 17 residues. The germline V gene encodes CDR1 MNHEY and CDR2 SMNVEV (reference sequence). CDR3 loop: CASSLTRQGNSNQPQHF. For the CDR3, the DNA is TGTGCCAGCTCCTTAACCCGACAGGGAAATAGCAATCAGCCCCAGCATTTT.

This clonotype was detected ten times or more. V and J are TRBV7-3 and TRBJ2-3, with 13 bases lining up with TRBD2. The CDR3 is made up of 19 amino acids. V lost 4 bases and J lost 1; bases outside the gene matches: 11. Germline V gives CDR1 SGHTA, CDR2 FQGTGA. In DNA, the CDR3 is TGTGCCAGCAGCTCGTCACGCGGACTAGCGGGGGTACGCACAGATACGCAGTATTTT. Its translation is CASSSSRGLAGVRTDTQYF.

Ten or more counts support this clonotype. This chain joins TRBV13 and TRBJ2-1, with 8 nucleotides matching TRBD2. The CDR3 runs to 16 residues. The ends lost 0 bases at V and 3 bases at J; junction bases unmatched: 4. Germline V lookup: CDR1 PRHDT, CDR2 FYEKMQ (reference sequence). For the CDR3, the DNA is TGTGCCAGCAGCTTAGGCCCCAGCGGGGGCTACAATGAGCAGTTCTTC. This sequence encodes CASSLGPSGGYNEQFF.

This clonotype was detected ten times or more. The CDR3 DNA reads TGCAGTGCTAGAGATCCAGAATGGGGAAACACCATATATTTT. Protein: CSARDPEWGNTIYF. V is TRBV20-1 and J is TRBJ1-3, with D uncertain. Trimming pared 0 bases from V and 4 bases from J, leaving 10 bases between. The CDR3 runs 14 residues. CDR1 and CDR2 (germline): DFQATT, SNEGSKA (reference sequence).

The chain has TRBV6-1 and TRBJ1-5; TRBD1 aligns across 7 bases. The CDR3 is made up of 15 amino acids. Germline CDR1 reads MNHNS; CDR2 reads SASEGT. J gave up 0 bases and V 8 bases, and 7 bases lay outside the gene matches. For the CDR3, the DNA is TGTGCCAGCTCGGGACAGATATTTAGCAATCAGCCCCAGCATTTT. Residues: CASSGQIFSNQPQHF.

Turning to this clonotype: This sequence may be a read error, since a much larger clone differs from it by one base. This is likely a read error, given that the CDR3 carries no conserved phenylalanine or tryptophan at its end. The V gene is TRBV27, the J gene TRBJ2-2; D is uncertain. This CDR3 spans 15 amino acids. The germline gives CDR1 MNHEY, CDR2 SMNVEV (reference sequence). Trimming shortened V by 6 bases and J by 0 bases, and 11 bases separated the two germline ends. The CDR3 region is CASSQWAANTGELFS. The CDR3 coding sequence is TGTGCCAGCAGCCAATGGGCAGCGAACACCGGGGAGCTGTTTTCT.

This clonotype was counted a few times. This chain uses TRBV7-9 with TRBJ2-5; possibly TRBD1 for D (5 bases). This CDR3 is 14 amino acids long. Trimming took off 5 bases at V and 7 bases at J, with 17 bases between the two ends. Germline CDR1 and CDR2: SEHNR and FQNEAQ (reference sequence). The CDR3 DNA is TGTGCCAGCAGCAAAGGGGCGGCCCCGCGGACCCAGTACTTC. It specifies CASSKGAAPRTQYF.

This clonotype was counted at least ten times. The CDR3 DNA follows: TGTGCCAGTAGTATGGGGGGGTCGAACACTGAAGCTTTCTTT. Its translation: CASSMGGSNTEAFF. V usage is TRBV19 and J usage is TRBJ1-1; a weak D match, TRBD1 (5 bases). This CDR3 is 14 amino acids long. Looked up from germline, CDR1 is LNHDA and CDR2 is SQIVND (reference sequence). The V gene lost 3 bases and the J gene lost 1 base, with 9 bases spanning the gap.

There are a few counts of this clonotype. One base away lies a much larger clone, so this may be a sequencing read error. The gene calls are TRBV20-1 and TRBJ2-1; no clear D. V lost 2 bases and J 5 bases, leaving 4 bases between the germline ends. This CDR3 has 11 residues. CDR1 is DFQATT and CDR2 is SNEGSKA in the germline V gene (reference sequence). The CDR3 nucleotides are TGCAGTGCTAGAAGTGACAATGAGCAGTTCTTC. This translates into CSARSDNEQFF.